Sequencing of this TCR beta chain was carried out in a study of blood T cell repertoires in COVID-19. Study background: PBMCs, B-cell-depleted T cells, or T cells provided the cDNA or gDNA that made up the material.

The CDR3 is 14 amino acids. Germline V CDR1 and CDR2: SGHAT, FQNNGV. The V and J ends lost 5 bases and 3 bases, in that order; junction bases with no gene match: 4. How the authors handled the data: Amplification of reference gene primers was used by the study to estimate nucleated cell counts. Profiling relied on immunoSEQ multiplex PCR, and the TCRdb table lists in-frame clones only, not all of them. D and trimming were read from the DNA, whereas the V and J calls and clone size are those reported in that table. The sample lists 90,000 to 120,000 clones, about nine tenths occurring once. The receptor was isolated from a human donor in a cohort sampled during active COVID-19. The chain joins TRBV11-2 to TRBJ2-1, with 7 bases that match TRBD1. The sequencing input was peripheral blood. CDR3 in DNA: TGTGCCAGCAGCCCAGACAGGGTCTACAATGAGCAGTTCTTC. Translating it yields CASSPDRVYNEQFF. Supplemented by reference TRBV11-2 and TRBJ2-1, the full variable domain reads EAGVAQSPRYKIIEKRQSVAFWCNPISGHATLYWYQQILGQGPKLLIQFQNNGVVDDSQLPKDRFSAERLKGVDSTLKIQPAKLEDSAVYLCASSPDRVYNEQFFGPGTRLTVL.